This is a list of T cell receptor beta chains from one sample in a study of technical replicates of blood from a few donors. Some clones are missing from TCRdb's copy, which holds only in-frame ones; the method was immunoSEQ multiplex PCR. The table has about 88,000 clones, 92% seen once; the top ten hold over 0.2%. Sample: T cells isolated from PBMCs. These receptors were obtained from a human donor in good health. Both conserved end residues are part of each CDR3. Fields, in order: V gene, D gene, J gene, clone size, CDR3 DNA, CDR3 protein. D genes are given only for firm matches. Clone size is given for some rows only: seen once, a few or many times, or a class if the clone is expanded.

v_call: TRBV30
d_call: TRBD1
j_call: TRBJ1-3
clone_size: .
cdr3_nt: TGTGCCTGGAGTTTAGCCGGGACAGGGTTTAGGAGCGTCTCTGGAAACACCATATATTTT
cdr3_aa: CAWSLAGTGFRSVSGNTIYF

v_call: TRBV28
d_call: .
j_call: TRBJ2-2
clone_size: .
cdr3_nt: TGTGCCAGCAGTTTGAGCGGGGAGCTGTTTTTT
cdr3_aa: CASSLSGELFF

v_call: TRBV11-3
d_call: .
j_call: TRBJ2-7
clone_size: .
cdr3_nt: TGTGCCAGCAGCCCAGGGAGGGGGTCCTCCTACGAGCAGTACTTC
cdr3_aa: CASSPGRGSSYEQYF

v_call: TRBV19
d_call: TRBD1
j_call: TRBJ2-7
clone_size: .
cdr3_nt: TGTGCCAGTAGTATTAGGGACAGCTACGAGCAGTACTTC
cdr3_aa: CASSIRDSYEQYF

v_call: TRBV21-1
d_call: .
j_call: TRBJ2-6
clone_size: .
cdr3_nt: TGTGCCAGCAGCAAACAAACCGGAAGGTCGAAACTCGAGGTCCCTGGGGCCAACGTCCTGACTTTC
cdr3_aa: CASSKQTGRSKLEVPGANVLTF

v_call: TRBV18
d_call: TRBD1
j_call: TRBJ2-7
clone_size: once
cdr3_nt: TGTGCCAGCTCACCGGAAGGACAGGCGGAGTCCTACGAGCAGTACTTC
cdr3_aa: CASSPEGQAESYEQYF

v_call: TRBV6-5
d_call: TRBD1
j_call: TRBJ1-2
clone_size: .
cdr3_nt: TGTGCCAGCAGAGCCAATCAGGGGGGCTATGGCTACACCTTC
cdr3_aa: CASRANQGGYGYTF

v_call: TRBV15
d_call: .
j_call: TRBJ1-1
clone_size: .
cdr3_nt: TGTGCCACCAGCAGAGGCACAGGGCTGGCTGAAGCTTTCTTT
cdr3_aa: CATSRGTGLAEAFF

v_call: TRBV6-1
d_call: .
j_call: TRBJ1-3
clone_size: .
cdr3_nt: TGTGCCAGCCGGATGCGGGGTCTTACTGGAAACACCATATATTTT
cdr3_aa: CASRMRGLTGNTIYF

v_call: TRBV6-5
d_call: TRBD2
j_call: TRBJ2-1
clone_size: .
cdr3_nt: TGTGCCAGCGGACGGGGGGGATACAATGAGCAGTTCTTC
cdr3_aa: CASGRGGYNEQFF

v_call: TRBV7-7
d_call: TRBD1
j_call: TRBJ2-7
clone_size: .
cdr3_nt: TGTGCTAGCAGCTTGACAGGGTCCCACGAGCAGTACTTC
cdr3_aa: CASSLTGSHEQYF

v_call: TRBV5-6
d_call: .
j_call: TRBJ1-5
clone_size: once
cdr3_nt: TGTGCCAGCAGCTTGAGGCGGGCTAGCAATCAGCCCCAGCATTTT
cdr3_aa: CASSLRRASNQPQHF

v_call: TRBV21-1
d_call: .
j_call: TRBJ2-7
clone_size: .
cdr3_nt: TGTGCCAGCAGCAAATACAGGATTGAGTACTTC
cdr3_aa: CASSKYRIEYF

v_call: TRBV19
d_call: .
j_call: TRBJ2-4
clone_size: few
cdr3_nt: TGTGCCAGTGCCATAGATGTTGGGCAGGGCCGCAAAAACATTCAGTACTTC
cdr3_aa: CASAIDVGQGRKNIQYF

v_call: TRBV19
d_call: TRBD2
j_call: TRBJ2-7
clone_size: .
cdr3_nt: TGTGCCAGTAGTGGGGGACTAACCTACGAGCAGTACTTC
cdr3_aa: CASSGGLTYEQYF

v_call: TRBV18
d_call: .
j_call: TRBJ1-6
clone_size: .
cdr3_nt: TGTGCCAGCTCACCAGGCACATACATTCCTTCACCCCTCCACTTT
cdr3_aa: CASSPGTYIPSPLHF

v_call: TRBV19
d_call: .
j_call: TRBJ1-1
clone_size: .
cdr3_nt: TGTGCCAGTAGGAGCCAAGGGACAACCGAAGCTTTCTTT
cdr3_aa: CASRSQGTTEAFF

v_call: TRBV12-5
d_call: .
j_call: TRBJ1-1
clone_size: few
cdr3_nt: TGTGCTAGTGGTTTTGCCATGGCGGGGACTGAAGCTTTCTTT
cdr3_aa: CASGFAMAGTEAFF

v_call: TRBV27
d_call: .
j_call: TRBJ1-5
clone_size: .
cdr3_nt: TGTGCCAGTAGTTCTAGCGGGGGCAATCAGCCCCAGCATTTT
cdr3_aa: CASSSSGGNQPQHF

v_call: TRBV2
d_call: .
j_call: TRBJ2-1
clone_size: once
cdr3_nt: TGTGCCAGCGGTGGCGGGACCTACAATGAGCAGTTCTTC
cdr3_aa: CASGGGTYNEQFF

v_call: TRBV6-5
d_call: .
j_call: TRBJ2-1
clone_size: .
cdr3_nt: TGTGCCAGCAGTTTAAGCGGGCCTCACTACAATGAGCAGTTCTTC
cdr3_aa: CASSLSGPHYNEQFF

v_call: TRBV5-1
d_call: TRBD1
j_call: TRBJ1-5
clone_size: .
cdr3_nt: TGCGCCAGCAGCCGTTACACGACAGGGAATAACGTGAATCTGCCCCAGCATTTT
cdr3_aa: CASSRYTTGNNVNLPQHF

v_call: TRBV28
d_call: TRBD1
j_call: TRBJ1-2
clone_size: .
cdr3_nt: TGTGCCAGTGCGGTACTCGGGACAGAAAACTATGGCTACACCTTC
cdr3_aa: CASAVLGTENYGYTF

v_call: TRBV4-1
d_call: TRBD2
j_call: TRBJ2-7
clone_size: once
cdr3_nt: TGCGCCAGCAGCCAGAAAGCGGGGGGAGACTCCTACGAGCAGTACTTC
cdr3_aa: CASSQKAGGDSYEQYF

v_call: TRBV25-1
d_call: TRBD2
j_call: TRBJ2-1
clone_size: .
cdr3_nt: TGTGCCAGCAGTCAGACTAGCGGGGGATTAAATGAGCAGTTCTTC
cdr3_aa: CASSQTSGGLNEQFF

v_call: TRBV5-5
d_call: .
j_call: TRBJ2-5
clone_size: .
cdr3_nt: TGTGCCAGCAGCTTCATACAGGGCGCGGGAGAGACCCAGTACTTC
cdr3_aa: CASSFIQGAGETQYF

v_call: TRBV7-6
d_call: TRBD2
j_call: TRBJ2-5
clone_size: .
cdr3_nt: TGTGCCAGCAGCTGGGGGAGGGCAGGGTCGGTGGGGGAGACCCAGTACTTC
cdr3_aa: CASSWGRAGSVGETQYF

v_call: TRBV7-9
d_call: TRBD2
j_call: TRBJ2-7
clone_size: .
cdr3_nt: TGTGCCAGCAGCTGGCTGAGCGGGGGGGCAGGTGAGCAGTACTTC
cdr3_aa: CASSWLSGGAGEQYF

v_call: TRBV15
d_call: .
j_call: TRBJ1-1
clone_size: few
cdr3_nt: TGTGCCACCAGCCATGACAGAAATTTGGTTGCTTTCTTT
cdr3_aa: CATSHDRNLVAFF

v_call: TRBV4-1
d_call: TRBD1
j_call: TRBJ1-2
clone_size: .
cdr3_nt: TGCGCCAGCAGCCAAGAGGACAGGACTAACTATGGCTACACCTTC
cdr3_aa: CASSQEDRTNYGYTF

v_call: TRBV27
d_call: .
j_call: TRBJ2-7
clone_size: once
cdr3_nt: TGTGCCAGCAGTTTATCACAGATATACGAGCAGTACTTC
cdr3_aa: CASSLSQIYEQYF

v_call: TRBV7-9
d_call: TRBD2
j_call: TRBJ2-1
clone_size: .
cdr3_nt: TGTGCCAGCAGCTTGGGACTAGCGGGAAAGCAGTTCTTC
cdr3_aa: CASSLGLAGKQFF

v_call: TRBV5-1
d_call: TRBD2
j_call: TRBJ2-5
clone_size: .
cdr3_nt: TGCGCCAGCAGCTTCTTCGGACTAGAGCAAGAGACCCAGTACTTC
cdr3_aa: CASSFFGLEQETQYF

v_call: TRBV7-9
d_call: .
j_call: TRBJ1-4
clone_size: .
cdr3_nt: TGTGCCAGCACCGCAGCCCGGGGTAATGAAAAACTGTTTTTT
cdr3_aa: CASTAARGNEKLFF

v_call: TRBV2
d_call: TRBD1
j_call: TRBJ1-1
clone_size: .
cdr3_nt: TGTGCCGGTGGGACAGGGCAGCCGAACACTGAAGCTTTCTTT
cdr3_aa: CAGGTGQPNTEAFF

v_call: TRBV6-6
d_call: .
j_call: TRBJ2-3
clone_size: .
cdr3_nt: TGTGCCAGCAGTCAACAGCTCACAGATACGCAGTATTTT
cdr3_aa: CASSQQLTDTQYF

v_call: TRBV19
d_call: TRBD1
j_call: TRBJ2-7
clone_size: .
cdr3_nt: TGTGCCAGTAGTATAGAAGGTGGACAGGGGTCCCCCTACGAGCAGTACTTC
cdr3_aa: CASSIEGGQGSPYEQYF

v_call: TRBV5-5
d_call: .
j_call: TRBJ2-2
clone_size: .
cdr3_nt: TGTGCCAGCAGATTGTCTGCGGGTCTCACCGGGGAGCTGTTTTTT
cdr3_aa: CASRLSAGLTGELFF

v_call: TRBV25-1
d_call: .
j_call: TRBJ1-2
clone_size: .
cdr3_nt: TGTGCCAGCAGCCCCGTGACAGCCTTCTATGGCTACACCTTC
cdr3_aa: CASSPVTAFYGYTF

v_call: TRBV11-2
d_call: TRBD1
j_call: TRBJ1-4
clone_size: .
cdr3_nt: TGTGCCAGCAGCTTAGGACAGGGTGAAAAACTGTTTTTT
cdr3_aa: CASSLGQGEKLFF

v_call: TRBV9
d_call: .
j_call: TRBJ1-1
clone_size: .
cdr3_nt: TGTGCCAGCAGCGTAGGACGGGGCACTGAAGCTTTCTTT
cdr3_aa: CASSVGRGTEAFF

v_call: TRBV7-9
d_call: .
j_call: TRBJ1-5
clone_size: .
cdr3_nt: TGTGCCAGCAGCTCTGGCGAGGGGGATCAGCCCCAGCATTTT
cdr3_aa: CASSSGEGDQPQHF

v_call: TRBV13
d_call: TRBD1
j_call: TRBJ2-7
clone_size: .
cdr3_nt: TGTGCCAGCAGCTTAGCAACCGAGACAGGGCACTACGAGCAGTACTTC
cdr3_aa: CASSLATETGHYEQYF

v_call: TRBV7-9
d_call: TRBD1
j_call: TRBJ1-6
clone_size: .
cdr3_nt: TGTGCCAGCAGCAGGACAGGGACCTATAATTCACCCCTCCACTTT
cdr3_aa: CASSRTGTYNSPLHF

v_call: TRBV6-6
d_call: .
j_call: TRBJ1-4
clone_size: .
cdr3_nt: TGTGCCAGCAGCATCCCCGGAGGGGTTAATGAAAAACTGTTTTTT
cdr3_aa: CASSIPGGVNEKLFF

v_call: TRBV2
d_call: TRBD2
j_call: TRBJ2-5
clone_size: .
cdr3_nt: TGTGCCAGCAGCCCTCTGGCGGGGGGACTACAAGAGACCCAGTACTTC
cdr3_aa: CASSPLAGGLQETQYF

v_call: TRBV27
d_call: TRBD1
j_call: TRBJ2-1
clone_size: .
cdr3_nt: TGTGCCAGCAGTTTCGCAGGGGGCATTGATGAGCAGTTCTTC
cdr3_aa: CASSFAGGIDEQFF

v_call: TRBV28
d_call: TRBD2
j_call: TRBJ2-7
clone_size: few
cdr3_nt: TGTGCCAGCAGTCCGCCCCTAGCGGGAGATGGATACGAGCAGTACTTC
cdr3_aa: CASSPPLAGDGYEQYF

v_call: TRBV9
d_call: .
j_call: TRBJ1-1
clone_size: .
cdr3_nt: TGTGCCAGCAGTTCCGGGGGCACTGAAGCTTTCTTT
cdr3_aa: CASSSGGTEAFF

v_call: TRBV9
d_call: TRBD1
j_call: TRBJ1-2
clone_size: .
cdr3_nt: TGTGCCAGCAGCGGCCTCCGGGACAGGGGCATTGGCTACACCTTC
cdr3_aa: CASSGLRDRGIGYTF

v_call: TRBV20-1
d_call: .
j_call: TRBJ2-4
clone_size: once
cdr3_nt: TGCAGTGCTAGAGATCGGGGTGATCAGTACTTC
cdr3_aa: CSARDRGDQYF

v_call: TRBV9
d_call: TRBD2
j_call: TRBJ2-1
clone_size: .
cdr3_nt: TGTGCCAGCAGCGTTTTCGGGGGGGGCAGCTACAATGAGCAGTTCTTC
cdr3_aa: CASSVFGGGSYNEQFF

v_call: TRBV29-1
d_call: .
j_call: TRBJ1-1
clone_size: .
cdr3_nt: TGCAGCGTTGTAGGGGGTAACACTGAAGCTTTCTTT
cdr3_aa: CSVVGGNTEAFF

v_call: TRBV27
d_call: .
j_call: TRBJ1-5
clone_size: .
cdr3_nt: TGTGCCAGCAGTTTATCCCAGCCAGGGCCCCAGCATTTT
cdr3_aa: CASSLSQPGPQHF

v_call: TRBV6-5
d_call: .
j_call: TRBJ1-1
clone_size: once
cdr3_nt: TGTGCCAGTAGGGAGGGGGTAAACACTGAAGCTTTCTTT
cdr3_aa: CASREGVNTEAFF

v_call: TRBV27
d_call: .
j_call: TRBJ1-5
clone_size: few
cdr3_nt: TGTGCCAGCAGTGGAGGGTCAAGCAATCAGCCCCAGCATTTT
cdr3_aa: CASSGGSSNQPQHF

v_call: TRBV4-1
d_call: .
j_call: TRBJ2-7
clone_size: .
cdr3_nt: TGCGCCAGCAGCCATGGAGGGGGGGACTACGAGCAGTACTTC
cdr3_aa: CASSHGGGDYEQYF